A selection of T cell receptor beta chains follows, all from one sample in a study of blood T cell repertoires in COVID-19. The repertoire was sequenced with immunoSEQ multiplex PCR; TCRdb's copy has only in-frame clones and lacks some. The table has roughly 350,000 clones, roughly 88% seen once. Sequenced input: peripheral blood. The receptors derive from a woman between 45 and 60 years old with active or convalescent COVID-19. CDR3s include the opening cysteine and the closing phenylalanine or tryptophan. The D gene is left open where the match is weak. Clone size is stated in some rows and not others, as once, few, many or a class when expanded.

>-|TRBJ1-3|TRBD1|TRBV5-5
CASSYFKGGLSGNTIYF
TGTGCCAGCAGCTACTTTAAAGGGGGCTTAAGTGGAAACACCATATATTTT
>-|TRBJ2-1|TRBD2|TRBV12-3/TRBV12-4
CASTETSGRRFF
TGTGCCAGCACCGAAACTAGCGGGAGGAGGTTCTTC
>-|TRBJ1-2|-|TRBV19
CASSMGGLNDGYTF
TGTGCCAGTAGTATGGGAGGGCTAAACGACGGCTACACCTTC
>-|TRBJ2-7|-|TRBV9
CASSVGGSSYEQYF
TGTGCCAGCAGCGTAGGAGGAAGCTCCTACGAGCAGTACTTC
>-|TRBJ2-5|-|TRBV3-1/TRBV3-2
CASSQDWRELETQYF
TGTGCCAGCAGCCAAGATTGGAGGGAACTCGAGACCCAGTACTTC
>-|TRBJ1-6|-|TRBV18
CASSGGLTGNSPLHF
TGTGCCAGCTCGGGAGGTCTTACGGGGAATTCACCCCTCCACTTT
>-|TRBJ2-1|TRBD1|TRBV25-1
CASSEYWTGSSYNEQFF
TGTGCCAGCAGTGAATACTGGACAGGGAGCTCCTACAATGAGCAGTTCTTC
>few|TRBJ2-1|TRBD2|TRBV11-3
CASSSSGGAENEQFF
TGTGCCAGCAGCTCTAGCGGGGGGGCGGAGAATGAGCAGTTCTTC
>-|TRBJ2-7|-|TRBV11-1
CASSSYYEQYF
TGTGCCAGCAGCTCTTACTACGAGCAGTACTTC
>once|TRBJ1-5|-|TRBV6-5
CASSTLGASNQPQHF
TGTGCCAGCAGTACGCTTGGGGCTAGCAATCAGCCCCAGCATTTT
>-|TRBJ2-7|TRBD2|TRBV10-3
CASRTSGVSYEQYF
TGTGCCAGCCGGACTAGCGGGGTGAGTTACGAGCAGTACTTC
>-|TRBJ1-1|-|TRBV18
CASSPLNTEAFF
TGTGCCAGCTCACCATTAAACACTGAAGCTTTCTTT
>-|TRBJ1-2|-|TRBV16
CASSQSNLGGSYGYTF
TGTGCCAGCAGCCAATCGAATCTTGGGGGGAGCTATGGCTACACCTTC
>-|TRBJ2-2|-|TRBV7-2
CASGLFNTGELFF
TGTGCCAGCGGACTCTTTAACACCGGGGAGCTGTTTTTT
>-|TRBJ2-5|TRBD2|TRBV7-9
CASSPQREKTQYF
TGTGCCAGCAGCCCCCAGCGGGAGAAGACCCAGTACTTC
>-|TRBJ2-2|-|TRBV4-3
CASSPKKMAGTGELFF
TGCGCCAGCAGCCCCAAAAAGATGGCGGGCACCGGGGAGCTGTTTTTT
>-|TRBJ1-5|TRBD1|TRBV19
CASSMGQGRYQPQHF
TGTGCCAGTAGTATGGGACAGGGGAGGTATCAGCCCCAGCATTTT
>-|TRBJ2-1|TRBD2|TRBV7-3
CASSPSGGAGYNEQFF
TGTGCCAGCAGCCCTAGCGGGGGGGCCGGCTACAATGAGCAGTTCTTC
>-|TRBJ1-1|TRBD1|TRBV5-6
CASSGDRGRQTEAFF
TGTGCCAGCAGCGGCGACAGGGGGCGCCAAACTGAAGCTTTCTTT
>-|TRBJ2-7|TRBD1|TRBV2
CASSGGTGLSYEQYF
TGTGCCAGCAGTGGCGGGACAGGGCTCTCCTACGAGCAGTACTTC